This T cell receptor beta chain was captured in a study of T cell responses to AZD1222 COVID-19 vaccine. Trimming cost V 3 bases and J 5 bases; bases outside gene matches: 9. CDR1 and CDR2 (germline): KGHSH, LQKENI. This CDR3 comprises 15 residues. General study points: Unmutated variant regions reportedly attract nearly half of all spike-specific TCRs. Only five or six AZD1222 recipients tested seropositive at baseline. Donors were largely white British and mainly female; clonal diversity was possibly underestimated. Spike-specific TCR breadth and depth both grew after two AZD1222 doses.

The data were produced by immunoSEQ multiplex PCR, yet TCRdb's version contains in-frame clones alone and is incomplete. The sample records some 92,000 clones, around 91% being singletons. In regard to this clone: What it binds is not known.

This sequence joins TRBV18 and TRBJ1-1; 7 nucleotides line up with TRBD1. The sequencing used peripheral blood, collected on day 0 of MenACWY control vaccination. The sequence derives from an adult in good health. CDR3 DNA sequence: TGTGCCAGCTCACCCCGGGCAGGGGGGGATACTGAAGCTTTCTTT. Its protein product is CASSPRAGGDTEAFF.